The table lists the clone carrying this T cell receptor beta chain with a few counts. Its antigen is still unknown. The entry originates in a study of post-analysis software for immune sequencing data. General study results and limits: About five TRBV segments (TRBV5-6, TRBV5-1 and TRBV20-1 among them) occurred more frequently in patients than in controls.

The CDR3 runs 13 residues. V dropped 7 bases and J dropped 3 bases, with 11 bases sitting between them. The TCR beta cDNA libraries carried unique molecular identifiers. TCRdb reprocessed the PCR reads with MiXCR, giving one entry per CDR3 protein. In the table there are roughly 670,000 distinct CDR3 sequences, over 45% of which are singletons. The sequence derives from a girl aged 2 to 10 with multiple sclerosis. The chain carries TRBV12-3 or TRBV12-4 and TRBJ2-3, with TRBD2 as a possible D gene (6 bases). Sequences were obtained from blood. The CDR3 region has the DNA TGTGCCAGCACCTCGGGGGAAACAGATACGCAGTATTTT. Translation: CASTSGETDTQYF.